These 27 T cell receptor beta chains were all obtained from the same sample, sequenced in a study of cytomegalovirus exposure and HLA in healthy donors. It was with 60 Vbeta and 13 Jbeta primers that the PCR ran. Assay used: immunoSEQ multiplex PCR; TCRdb lists only in-frame clones, some missing. The sample comprises about 240,000 clones, around four fifths of which are singletons, and approximately 0.47% rests with the top ten. What was sequenced was PBMCs. These receptor sequences come from a boy younger than 18 in good health and CMV-seronegative.

The chain combines TRBV19 with TRBJ2-7; tentatively, D is TRBD2 (6 bases). The CDR3 consists of 15 residues. Deletions cut 10 bases from V and 3 bases from J, with 22 bases between. The germline CDR1 and CDR2 sequences are LNHDA and SQIVND (reference sequence). The CDR3: CATRGSFTGHYEQYF. CDR3 coding DNA: TGTGCCACCCGGGGGTCTTTTACGGGCCACTACGAGCAGTACTTC. Full variable domain (rest looked up from reference TRBV19 and TRBJ2-7): DGGITQSPKYLFRKEGQNVTLSCEQNLNHDAMYWYRQDPGQGLRLIYYSQIVNDFQKGDIAEGYSVSREKKESFPLTVTSAQKNPTAFYLCATRGSFTGHYEQYFGPGTRLTVT.

V gene TRBV5-5 combines with J gene TRBJ2-2, with D perhaps matching TRBD2 (6 bases). The CDR3 sequence is 15 residues long. The V end lost 4 bases, the J end lost 2 bases, and 12 bases lay between the germline ends. Germline V CDR1 and CDR2: SGHKS, YYEKEE (reference sequence). The CDR3 bases are TGTGCCAGCAGCCTGCGGGGAATCAACACCGGGGAGCTGTTTTTT. Translation gives CASSLRGINTGELFF.

This clone was counted once. The V and J genes are TRBV6-6 and TRBJ2-5, with 9 bases matching TRBD2. The CDR3 is 15 amino acids. With 2 bases clipped from V and 5 bases from J, the junction kept 6 bases outside the gene matches. Looked up from germline, CDR1 is MNHNY and CDR2 is SVGAGI (reference sequence). The CDR3 loop reads CASSYAGGHRETQYF. The CDR3 bases are TGTGCCAGCAGTTACGCGGGGGGGCACCGGGAGACCCAGTACTTC.

The V gene is TRBV11-1, the J gene TRBJ2-1; D remains ambiguous. Germline CDR1 reads SGHAT; CDR2 reads FQDESV (reference sequence). CDR3 size: 12 residues. Trimming removed 3 bases from V and 9 bases from J, with 9 bases in between. The CDR3 nucleotides are TGTGCCAGCAGCTTCGACAAGGCTGAGCAGTTCTTC. Translating gives CASSFDKAEQFF.

This clone was observed a handful of times. The chain couples TRBV29-1 to TRBJ1-2, with D unresolved. The germline gives CDR1 SQVTM, CDR2 ANQGSEA. Trimming took 3 bases from V and 4 from J, leaving 12 bases between them. This CDR3 is built from 13 residues. As DNA, the CDR3 is TGCAGCGTTGAGACTTCGGGAATCTATGGCTACACCTTC. Its translation: CSVETSGIYGYTF. The whole variable domain, remainder taken from reference TRBV29-1 and TRBJ1-2, is SAVISQKPSRDICQRGTSLTIQCQVDSQVTMMFWYRQQPGQSLTLIATANQGSEATYESGFVIDKFPISRPNLTFSTLTVSNMSPEDSSIYLCSVETSGIYGYTFGSGTRLTVV.

The CDR3 protein is CASSPSRDRWVYGYTF. CDR3 bases: TGTGCCAGCAGCCCAAGTAGGGACAGATGGGTCTATGGCTACACCTTC. J is TRBJ1-2 and V is TRBV9; TRBD1 aligns across 7 bases. Germline-derived CDR1 and CDR2 are SGDLS and YYNGEE. The trim removed 4 bases at V and 4 bases at J, leaving 13 bases unmatched. This CDR3 contains 16 residues.

This rearrangement joins TRBV27 to TRBJ2-7; 7 nucleotides line up with TRBD2. J lost 3 bases, V lost 4 bases, and 3 bases had no gene match. CDR1 and CDR2 (germline): MNHEY, SMNVEV (reference sequence). This CDR3 comprises 13 residues. CDR3 region: CASSSGLSYEQYF. CDR3 coding DNA: TGTGCCAGCAGTTCGGGACTAAGCTACGAGCAGTACTTC.

This sequence joins TRBV6-1 and TRBJ2-7; unclear D gene. The CDR3 extends over 12 amino acids. With 4 bases removed from V and 3 bases from J, the gap between germline ends came to 7 bases. Looked up from germline, CDR1 is MNHNS and CDR2 is SASEGT. This chain's CDR3 is CASSATYYEQYF. The CDR3 bases are TGTGCCAGCAGTGCCACATACTACGAGCAGTACTTC.

The chain has TRBV2 and TRBJ2-3; 8 bases map to TRBD2. Germline CDR1 reads SNHLY; CDR2 reads FYNNEI. The CDR3 contains 15 residues. V trimming: 8 bases; J trimming: 3 bases; junction bases outside the gene matches: 10. This CDR3 is CASCGSSGRTDTQYF. CDR3 DNA sequence: TGTGCCAGCTGTGGGTCCAGCGGGAGAACAGATACGCAGTATTTT.

This clone appeared a few times. The chain joins TRBV20-1 to TRBJ1-2; D not certain. Trimming pared 2 bases from V and 8 bases from J, leaving 9 bases between. The CDR3 contains 11 residues. Per germline, CDR1 DFQATT and CDR2 SNEGSKA (reference sequence). The chain's CDR3 is CSARFMQGYTF. For the CDR3, the DNA is TGCAGTGCTAGATTCATGCAGGGCTACACCTTC.

The rearrangement joins TRBV10-3 to TRBJ1-3, with D possibly TRBD1 on 5 matching bases. The germline V gene encodes CDR1 ENHRY and CDR2 SYGVKD. The CDR3 consists of 18 residues. V lost 5 bases and J 7 bases, leaving 27 bases between the germline ends. CDR3: CAISTTGRPTSGGNTIYF. In nucleotides, the CDR3 is TGTGCCATCAGTACTACGGGGCGACCGACCTCGGGAGGGAACACCATATATTTT.

This clone was detected only a few times. The chain has TRBV6-5 and TRBJ1-6, with D unresolved. The germline V gene encodes CDR1 MNHEY and CDR2 SVGAGI. This CDR3 is built from 13 residues. V was pared by 3 bases and J by 18 bases, with 18 bases between. Written as DNA, the CDR3 is TGTGCCAGCAGTTATGGGCGCAGGTCTCCGCACCACTTT. Translated, it gives CASSYGRRSPHHF.

V gene TRBV18 combines with J gene TRBJ1-1, with TRBD1 identical over 8 bases. Trimming removed 5 bases from V and 4 bases from J; junction bases left unmatched: 0. Germline CDR1 and CDR2: KGHSH and LQKENI. This CDR3 is built from 12 residues. The CDR3 nucleotides are TGTGCCAGCTCAACAGGGGGCACTGAAGCTTTCTTT. This encodes CASSTGGTEAFF.

The table lists this clone with a count of one. The genes are TRBV27 and TRBJ2-1; D remains ambiguous. The CDR3 totals 13 residues. The V end was cut by 8 bases, the J end by 16 bases, with 24 bases between. Germline CDR1 reads MNHEY; CDR2 reads SMNVEV (reference sequence). CDR3 DNA: TGTGCCAGCTCCAACCCTCGCACGCCGTGGCTCTTCTTC. It is translated as CASSNPRTPWLFF.

The gene calls are TRBV2 and TRBJ2-1; 8 nucleotides align to TRBD1. The CDR3 is 11 residues long. V trimming: 8 bases; J trimming: 12 bases; junction bases outside the gene matches: 6. Germline V gene lookup returns CDR1 SNHLY and CDR2 FYNNEI. The CDR3 sequence: CASGRGTGQFF. The CDR3 coding sequence is TGTGCCAGCGGGAGAGGGACAGGGCAGTTCTTC.

The J gene is TRBJ1-4, the V gene TRBV21-1; TRBD1, the table's D call, lacks a check against the DNA. TRBV21-1 is a known pseudogene. The CDR3 has 15 residues. CDR3 protein: CASSNGTATNEKLFF. DNA for the CDR3: TGTGCCAGCAGCAACGGGACAGCAACTAATGAAAAACTGTTTTTT.

The rearrangement uses TRBV5-1 and TRBJ1-1, with 7 bases identical to TRBD1. This CDR3 is 13 amino acids long. Germline loops: CDR1 SGHRS, CDR2 YFSETQ. Trimming cost V 4 bases and J 10 bases; bases outside gene matches: 10. The CDR3 protein is CASSPMTGRIAFF. The CDR3 bases are TGCGCCAGCAGCCCTATGACAGGGCGTATAGCTTTCTTT. Full variable domain (remainder filled in from reference TRBV5-1 and TRBJ1-1): KAGVTQTPRYLIKTRGQQVTLSCSPISGHRSVSWYQQTPGQGLQFLFEYFSETQRNKGNFPGRFSGRQFSNSRSEMNVSTLELGDSALYLCASSPMTGRIAFFGQGTRLTVV.

The gene calls are TRBV12-2 and TRBJ2-2; the table's D call TRBD2 went unverified against the DNA. TRBV12-2 is a listed pseudogene. The CDR3 has 17 amino acids. CDR3 nucleotides: TGTGCAAGTCGCGCTCAGTGGGGGTGCGGGGGCGCCGGGGAGCTGTTTTTT. The encoded protein is CASRAQWGCGGAGELFF.

The CDR3 is CASSLLVTLNTEAFF. Here the CDR3 DNA reads TGTGCCAGCAGCTTGTTAGTCACCCTGAACACTGAAGCTTTCTTT. The chain employs TRBV5-6 and TRBJ1-1; D is unresolved. The CDR3 loop spans 15 amino acids. Germline lookup yields CDR1 SGHDT and CDR2 YYEEEE. V lost 1 base and J lost 0, with 10 bases in between. Filled out from reference TRBV5-6 and TRBJ1-1, the complete variable domain reads DAGVTQSPTHLIKTRGQQVTLRCSPKSGHDTVSWYQQALGQGPQFIFQYYEEEERQRGNFPDRFSGHQFPNYSSELNVNALLLGDSALYLCASSLLVTLNTEAFFGQGTRLTVV.

This clone was counted only a few times. The CDR3 is CASSVLGTLNTEAFF. CDR3 nucleotide sequence: TGTGCCAGCAGCGTCTTGGGCACGTTGAACACTGAAGCTTTCTTT. The gene calls are TRBV9 and TRBJ1-1; unclear D gene. This CDR3 has 15 amino acids. The V end was cut by 2 bases, the J end by 0 bases, with 11 bases between. Per germline, CDR1 SGDLS and CDR2 YYNGEE.

This rearrangement joins TRBV11-3 to TRBJ2-7; 14 nucleotides align to TRBD2. J was trimmed by 6 bases and V by 4 bases; bases with no gene match: 5. The length of the CDR3 is 15 residues. From germline, CDR1 is SGHNT and CDR2 YENEEA. CDR3 bases: TGTGCCAGCAGCTCGGGACTAGCGGGAGTGATCGAGCAGTACTTC. It yields the protein CASSSGLAGVIEQYF. Full variable domain (rest looked up from reference TRBV11-3 and TRBJ2-7): EAGVVQSPRYKIIEKKQPVAFWCNPISGHNTLYWYLQNLGQGPELLIRYENEEAVDDSQLPKDRFSAERLKGVDSTLKIQPAELGDSAVYLCASSSGLAGVIEQYFGPGTRLTVT.

The count of this clone is one. The rearrangement links TRBV2 to TRBJ2-5; 14 bases match TRBD2. Germline V gene sequence: CDR1 SNHLY, CDR2 FYNNEI. J gave up 8 bases and V 5 bases, and 4 bases lay outside the gene matches. The length of the CDR3 is 14 residues. CDR3 in DNA: TGTGCCAGCAGTCCCGGGACTAGCGGGGGTACCCAGTACTTC. It codes for CASSPGTSGGTQYF.

The genes are TRBV6-1 and TRBJ2-7; D may be TRBD1 (6 bases). This CDR3 is built from 13 residues. Germline assignment: CDR1 MNHNS and CDR2 SASEGT. Trimming removed 6 bases from V and 1 base from J, with 10 bases in between. The CDR3 is CASSRDRSYEQYF. CDR3 DNA sequence: TGTGCCAGCAGCCGAGACAGGTCCTACGAGCAGTACTTC.

V is TRBV2 and J is TRBJ1-2, with TRBD1 matching 11 bases. This CDR3 has 16 amino acids. Germline V gives CDR1 SNHLY, CDR2 FYNNEI. The junction had 6 bases not matched to a gene; V was cut back by 4 bases and J by 2 bases. CDR3 residues: CASSVRGQGENYGYTF. The CDR3 DNA reads TGTGCCAGCAGTGTGCGGGGACAGGGGGAGAACTATGGCTACACCTTC.

The J gene is TRBJ2-1, the V gene TRBV18; the D gene is possibly TRBD2 (6 bases). Germline lookup yields CDR1 KGHSH and CDR2 LQKENI. V lost 3 bases and J 5 bases, leaving 14 bases between the germline ends. The CDR3 length is 15 residues. CDR3: CASSPAGTLHNEQFF. In nucleotides, the CDR3 is TGTGCCAGCTCACCCGCCGGGACTCTCCACAATGAGCAGTTCTTC. The whole variable domain, remainder taken from reference TRBV18 and TRBJ2-1, is NAGVMQNPRHLVRRRGQEARLRCSPMKGHSHVYWYRQLPEEGLKFMVYLQKENIIDESGMPKERFSAEFPKEGPSILRIQQVVRGDSAAYFCASSPAGTLHNEQFFGPGTRLTVL.

As DNA, the CDR3 is TGTGCCAGCAGCTTAGGGGGGACAGGGGAAACCTATGGCTACACCTTC. This sequence encodes CASSLGGTGETYGYTF. The chain couples TRBV7-9 to TRBJ1-2, with 10 bases aligning to TRBD1. This CDR3 has 16 residues. Per germline, CDR1 SEHNR and CDR2 FQNEAQ (reference sequence). The J segment lost 4 bases and the V segment lost 1 base, leaving 6 bases of the junction unmatched.

This chain joins TRBV30 and TRBJ1-2; TRBD1 matches at 7 bases. The CDR3 sequence is 16 residues long. The V segment lost 3 bases and the J segment 4 bases; nucleotides outside the gene matches: 14. Germline V gene lookup returns CDR1 GTSNPN and CDR2 SVGIG (reference sequence). CDR3 sequence reads: CAWSQRRQGVSYGYTF. CDR3 nucleotide sequence: TGTGCCTGGAGCCAAAGAAGACAGGGAGTTAGCTATGGCTACACCTTC.